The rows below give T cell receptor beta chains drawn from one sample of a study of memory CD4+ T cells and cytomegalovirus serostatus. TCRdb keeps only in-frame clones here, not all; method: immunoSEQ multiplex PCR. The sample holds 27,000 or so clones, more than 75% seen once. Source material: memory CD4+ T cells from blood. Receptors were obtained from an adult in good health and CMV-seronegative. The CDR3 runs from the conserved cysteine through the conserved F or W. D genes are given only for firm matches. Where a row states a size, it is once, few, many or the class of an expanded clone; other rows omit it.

CDR3aa: CAYTNRGLTDTQYF; CDR3nt: TGTGCCTATACCAACAGGGGGCTCACAGATACGCAGTATTTT; d_gene: TRBD1; v_gene: TRBV30; abundance: NA; j_gene: TRBJ2-3; len: 14
CDR3aa: CASSLETNTEAFF; CDR3nt: TGCGCCAGCAGCTTGGAAACAAACACTGAAGCTTTCTTT; d_gene: NA; v_gene: TRBV5-1; abundance: NA; j_gene: TRBJ1-1; len: 13
CDR3aa: CASSKQGRVDGYTF; CDR3nt: TGTGCCAGCAGCAAACAGGGGAGGGTCGATGGCTACACCTTC; d_gene: TRBD1; v_gene: TRBV5-8; abundance: NA; j_gene: TRBJ1-2; len: 14
CDR3aa: CASSIGLGRNTEAFF; CDR3nt: TGTGCCAGTAGTATAGGTCTGGGGAGGAACACTGAAGCTTTCTTT; d_gene: NA; v_gene: TRBV19; abundance: few; j_gene: TRBJ1-1; len: 15
CDR3aa: CASSERVAAPPEQYF; CDR3nt: TGTGCCAGCAGTGAAAGGGTAGCGGCACCCCCCGAGCAGTACTTC; d_gene: NA; v_gene: TRBV2; abundance: NA; j_gene: TRBJ2-7; len: 15
CDR3aa: CASRLAGGSYNEQFF; CDR3nt: TGTGCCAGCAGACTAGCGGGAGGGTCCTACAATGAGCAGTTCTTC; d_gene: TRBD2; v_gene: TRBV28; abundance: NA; j_gene: TRBJ2-1; len: 15
CDR3aa: CASTRGDFDTEAFF; CDR3nt: TGTGCCAGCACACGGGGGGATTTTGACACTGAAGCTTTCTTT; d_gene: NA; v_gene: TRBV19; abundance: few; j_gene: TRBJ1-1; len: 14
CDR3aa: CASSPARLANEKLFF; CDR3nt: TGTGCCAGCAGCCCCGCCCGGCTCGCTAATGAAAAACTGTTTTTT; d_gene: NA; v_gene: TRBV7-2; abundance: NA; j_gene: TRBJ1-4; len: 15
CDR3aa: CAISDSTGGTEAFF; CDR3nt: TGTGCCATCAGTGATTCGACAGGGGGAACTGAAGCTTTCTTT; d_gene: TRBD1; v_gene: TRBV10-3; abundance: NA; j_gene: TRBJ1-1; len: 14
CDR3aa: CASSPEFTGNTIYF; CDR3nt: TGTGCCAGCAGCCCGGAGTTCACTGGAAACACCATATATTTT; d_gene: NA; v_gene: TRBV6-5; abundance: once; j_gene: TRBJ1-3; len: 14
CDR3aa: CASSPGQETQYF; CDR3nt: TGCGCCAGCAGTCCGGGCCAAGAGACCCAGTACTTC; d_gene: NA; v_gene: TRBV10-1; abundance: NA; j_gene: TRBJ2-5; len: 12
CDR3aa: CASNKGLAGYNEQFF; CDR3nt: TGTGCCAGCAATAAAGGACTAGCGGGGTACAATGAGCAGTTCTTC; d_gene: TRBD2; v_gene: TRBV6-1; abundance: NA; j_gene: TRBJ2-1; len: 15
CDR3aa: CASSYSNRPNTEAFF; CDR3nt: TGTGCCAGCAGTTACTCAAACAGGCCGAACACTGAAGCTTTCTTT; d_gene: NA; v_gene: TRBV6-5; abundance: once; j_gene: TRBJ1-1; len: 15
CDR3aa: CASSSNFGAGYGYTF; CDR3nt: TGCGCCAGCAGCTCGAACTTTGGTGCCGGATATGGCTACACCTTC; d_gene: NA; v_gene: TRBV5-1; abundance: NA; j_gene: TRBJ1-2; len: 15
CDR3aa: CASRLGTGINQPQHF; CDR3nt: TGTGCCAGTAGACTCGGGACAGGAATAAATCAGCCCCAGCATTTT; d_gene: TRBD1; v_gene: TRBV19; abundance: NA; j_gene: TRBJ1-5; len: 15
CDR3aa: CASSLGLGQGAEQYF; CDR3nt: TGTGCCAGCAGCTTAGGTCTCGGACAGGGCGCCGAGCAGTACTTC; d_gene: TRBD1; v_gene: TRBV11-2; abundance: once; j_gene: TRBJ2-7; len: 15
CDR3aa: CASNHGLWDGYTF; CDR3nt: TGTGCCAGTAACCACGGCCTCTGGGATGGCTACACCTTC; d_gene: NA; v_gene: TRBV19; abundance: NA; j_gene: TRBJ1-2; len: 13
CDR3aa: CASHPEGLTGNTEAFF; CDR3nt: TGTGCCAGTCACCCTGAAGGCCTGACAGGGAACACTGAAGCTTTCTTT; d_gene: NA; v_gene: TRBV19; abundance: few; j_gene: TRBJ1-1; len: 16
CDR3aa: CASSRGTDYSNQPQHF; CDR3nt: TGCGCCTCTTCGAGGGGGACAGATTATAGCAATCAGCCCCAGCATTTT; d_gene: TRBD1; v_gene: TRBV23-1; abundance: NA; j_gene: TRBJ1-5; len: 16
CDR3aa: CASSSLSTGELFF; CDR3nt: TGTGCCAGCAGTTCTCTCAGCACCGGGGAGCTGTTTTTT; d_gene: NA; v_gene: TRBV28; abundance: NA; j_gene: TRBJ2-2; len: 13
CDR3aa: CASSWDATNEKLFF; CDR3nt: TGTGCCAGCAGTTGGGATGCAACTAATGAAAAACTGTTTTTT; d_gene: NA; v_gene: TRBV7-9; abundance: NA; j_gene: TRBJ1-4; len: 14
CDR3aa: CASSLGGRETEAFF; CDR3nt: TGCGCCAGCAGCTTGGGGGGAAGAGAAACTGAAGCTTTCTTT; d_gene: NA; v_gene: TRBV5-1; abundance: NA; j_gene: TRBJ1-1; len: 14
CDR3aa: CASSAGTGTYEQYF; CDR3nt: TGTGCCAGCAGCGCCGGGACAGGGACCTACGAGCAGTACTTC; d_gene: TRBD1; v_gene: TRBV7-2; abundance: NA; j_gene: TRBJ2-7; len: 14
CDR3aa: CASSLSGFGSGNTIYF; CDR3nt: TGTGCCAGCAGTTTATCGGGGTTCGGCTCTGGAAACACCATATATTTT; d_gene: NA; v_gene: TRBV27; abundance: NA; j_gene: TRBJ1-3; len: 16
CDR3aa: CASFKGDGYTF; CDR3nt: TGTGCCAGCTTCAAAGGGGATGGCTACACCTTC; d_gene: NA; v_gene: TRBV6-5; abundance: NA; j_gene: TRBJ1-2; len: 11
CDR3aa: CASSGIDTASYEQYF; CDR3nt: TGTGCCAGCAGCGGTATAGACACGGCCTCCTACGAGCAGTACTTC; d_gene: NA; v_gene: TRBV5-6; abundance: NA; j_gene: TRBJ2-7; len: 15
CDR3aa: CASSLGSGTGELFF; CDR3nt: TGTGCCAGCAGCTTAGGGTCGGGCACCGGGGAGCTGTTTTTT; d_gene: NA; v_gene: TRBV7-2; abundance: NA; j_gene: TRBJ2-2; len: 14
CDR3aa: CASSPIRLNEQFF; CDR3nt: TGTGCCAGCAGCCCAATTCGGCTCAATGAGCAGTTCTTC; d_gene: NA; v_gene: TRBV6-1; abundance: NA; j_gene: TRBJ2-1; len: 13
CDR3aa: CAGSPEYGVTEAFF; CDR3nt: TGTGCCGGAAGCCCCGAATACGGGGTCACTGAAGCTTTCTTT; d_gene: NA; v_gene: TRBV30; abundance: NA; j_gene: TRBJ1-1; len: 14
CDR3aa: CASSLGLPGTGSEQYF; CDR3nt: TGCGCCAGCAGCTTGGGCCTACCCGGGACAGGGAGCGAGCAGTACTTC; d_gene: TRBD1; v_gene: TRBV5-1; abundance: NA; j_gene: TRBJ2-7; len: 16
CDR3aa: CASSWLAGDTDTQYF; CDR3nt: TGTGCCAGCAGTTGGCTAGCGGGAGACACAGATACGCAGTATTTT; d_gene: TRBD2; v_gene: TRBV6-5; abundance: few; j_gene: TRBJ2-3; len: 15
CDR3aa: CASSRRETYEQYF; CDR3nt: TGTGCCAGCAGCCGACGGGAAACCTACGAGCAGTACTTC; d_gene: NA; v_gene: TRBV4-2; abundance: once; j_gene: TRBJ2-7; len: 13